A selection of T cell receptor beta chains follows, all from one sample in a study of identical twins. TCRdb analysed the 5' RACE reads with MiXCR anew, one entry per CDR3 protein. This table holds around 450,000 distinct CDR3 sequences, around 14% found once. The same specimen was also included in a second study, on yellow fever vaccine responses in identical twins.

The sample was CD4+ T cells sorted from blood. Receptor source: a woman younger than 30 in good health. The CDR3 runs from the conserved cysteine through the conserved F or W. Each record gives: CDR3 length, J gene, D gene, clone size, V gene, CDR3 DNA, CDR3 protein. The D gene is left open where the match is weak. For some rows the clone size is stated as once, few or many, or as a class when expanded; others skip it.

cdr3_length: 16; j_call: TRBJ1-4; d_call: TRBD1; clone_size: few; v_call: TRBV28; cdr3_nt: TGTGCCAGCAGCCAGGGGGACAGGGCCCCTTTGGGAAAACTGTTTTTT; cdr3_aa: CASSQGDRAPLGKLFF
cdr3_length: 15; j_call: TRBJ2-6; d_call: .; clone_size: many; v_call: TRBV28; cdr3_nt: TGTGCCAGCAGTTCCAGGTTCTCTGGGGCCAACGTCCTGACTTTC; cdr3_aa: CASSSRFSGANVLTF
cdr3_length: 16; j_call: TRBJ2-1; d_call: .; clone_size: few; v_call: TRBV5-1; cdr3_nt: TGCGCCAGCAGCCCCGAGGGGGGGGGCCGATACAATGAGCAGTTCTTC; cdr3_aa: CASSPEGGGRYNEQFF
cdr3_length: 15; j_call: TRBJ2-1; d_call: .; clone_size: few; v_call: TRBV9; cdr3_nt: TGTGCCAGCAGCGCCCCAGCCGGAGCTTATAATGAGCAGTTCTTC; cdr3_aa: CASSAPAGAYNEQFF
cdr3_length: 15; j_call: TRBJ2-3; d_call: .; clone_size: .; v_call: TRBV12-3/TRBV12-4; cdr3_nt: TGTGCCAGCAGATTAAGCCCCTTTAGCACAGATACGCAGTATTTT; cdr3_aa: CASRLSPFSTDTQYF
cdr3_length: 12; j_call: TRBJ2-5; d_call: .; clone_size: .; v_call: TRBV7-9; cdr3_nt: TGTGCCAGCAGCTGGGACCAAGAGACCCAGTACTTC; cdr3_aa: CASSWDQETQYF
cdr3_length: 14; j_call: TRBJ2-3; d_call: TRBD2; clone_size: .; v_call: TRBV12-3/TRBV12-4; cdr3_nt: TGTGCCAGCAGTTTGCTAGCGGGGTACGGTACGCAGTATTTT; cdr3_aa: CASSLLAGYGTQYF
cdr3_length: 14; j_call: TRBJ2-1; d_call: .; clone_size: .; v_call: TRBV6-1; cdr3_nt: TGTGCCAGCAGCAGGGGACCATCCTACAATGAGCAGTTCTTC; cdr3_aa: CASSRGPSYNEQFF
cdr3_length: 13; j_call: TRBJ2-3; d_call: TRBD2; clone_size: many; v_call: TRBV24-1; cdr3_nt: TGTGCCACCAGACTAGCGGGGGGTAATACGCAGTATTTT; cdr3_aa: CATRLAGGNTQYF
cdr3_length: 15; j_call: TRBJ2-3; d_call: TRBD1; clone_size: .; v_call: TRBV4-1; cdr3_nt: TGCGCCAGCAGCCGGGATCAGGGGGGCACAGATACGCAGTATTTT; cdr3_aa: CASSRDQGGTDTQYF
cdr3_length: 14; j_call: TRBJ2-3; d_call: .; clone_size: .; v_call: TRBV30; cdr3_nt: TGTGCCTGGAGTGCGGCACATCGGTGGGATACGCAGTATTTT; cdr3_aa: CAWSAAHRWDTQYF
cdr3_length: 14; j_call: TRBJ2-1; d_call: TRBD2; clone_size: .; v_call: TRBV7-3; cdr3_nt: TGTGCCAGCAGCTCGGGACTAGGGGGCAATGAGCAGTTCTTC; cdr3_aa: CASSSGLGGNEQFF
cdr3_length: 14; j_call: TRBJ2-5; d_call: .; clone_size: few; v_call: TRBV3-1; cdr3_nt: TGTGCCAGCAGCCAAGATCCAGCCTGGGAGACCCAGTACTTC; cdr3_aa: CASSQDPAWETQYF